The 11 T cell receptor beta chains given below trace back to one sample, sequenced in a study of T cells after yellow fever vaccination. Each CDR3 protein is one row after TCRdb ran MiXCR on the 5' RACE reads. The sample shows approximately 610,000 distinct CDR3 sequences, around 16% of them seen only once. Specimen: PBMCs, collected 5 days after the first yellow fever vaccination. All receptors derive from a man younger than 35 who received the YFV17D yellow fever vaccine.

This clonotype has only a few counts. This sequence joins TRBV7-8 and TRBJ2-2; 7 bases map to TRBD2. Germline CDR1 reads SGHVS; CDR2 reads FQNEAQ. The CDR3 sequence is 19 residues long. After removal of 5 bases from V and 5 bases from J, the junction contained 20 bases not matched to a gene. CDR3 amino acids: CASSLRTDPGLTFTGELFF. CDR3 nucleotide sequence: TGTGCCAGCAGCCTAAGGACGGACCCGGGACTAACATTTACCGGGGAGCTGTTTTTT.

This clonotype was detected ten times or more. The chain joins TRBV4-1 to TRBJ2-3; 10 nucleotides line up with TRBD2. V lost 1 base and J lost 3; bases outside the gene matches: 4. CDR1 and CDR2 (germline): MGHRA, YSYEKL. There are 16 residues in the CDR3. Written as DNA, the CDR3 is TGCGCCAGCAGCCAAGGAGCGGGGGGGTGGACAGATACGCAGTATTTT. It is translated as CASSQGAGGWTDTQYF.

This clonotype was counted between two and nine times. V gene TRBV20-1 combines with J gene TRBJ2-6; maybe TRBD1 (5 bases). CDR1 is DFQATT and CDR2 is SNEGSKA in the germline V gene (reference sequence). V lost 5 bases and J 0 bases, leaving 20 bases between the germline ends. The CDR3 spans 18 residues. The CDR3 DNA sequence: TGCAGTGCTCCCCCGAAGCCAGGGATATCCTCTGGGGCCAACGTCCTGACTTTC. Translated, it gives CSAPPKPGISSGANVLTF.

CDR3 bases: TGCAGTGCTTGGGACAGCACAGATACGCAGTATTTT. Translation: CSAWDSTDTQYF. V usage is TRBV20-1 and J usage is TRBJ2-3, with D perhaps being TRBD1 or TRBD2 (5 bases each). This CDR3 region has 12 residues. V gave up 5 bases and J gave up 0 bases, with 6 bases separating them. Germline lookup yields CDR1 DFQATT and CDR2 SNEGSKA (reference sequence).

This clonotype was seen a few times. The V call is TRBV5-1, the J call TRBJ2-5; no firm D call. Germline assignment: CDR1 SGHRS and CDR2 YFSETQ. The CDR3 spans 15 residues. Trimming took 0 bases from V and 5 from J, leaving 14 bases between them. CDR3 nucleotides: TGCGCCAGCAGCTTGGCCTATAGCCAGCTGGAGACCCAGTACTTC. Its translation: CASSLAYSQLETQYF.

The chain uses TRBV9 and TRBJ2-3; D possibly corresponds to TRBD2 (5 bases). Trimming shortened V by 2 bases and J by 0 bases, and 7 bases separated the two germline ends. Per germline, CDR1 SGDLS and CDR2 YYNGEE. This CDR3 spans 14 amino acids. The CDR3 DNA reads as TGTGCCAGCAGCGTCCGGACTAGCACAGATACGCAGTATTTT. Translated: CASSVRTSTDTQYF.

The chain combines TRBV13 with TRBJ2-3; no reliable D call. The V gene lost 9 bases and the J gene lost 3 bases, with 13 bases spanning the gap. From germline, CDR1 is PRHDT and CDR2 FYEKMQ (reference sequence). There are 13 residues in the CDR3. CDR3 amino acids: CASTGSGTDTQYF. CDR3 nucleotide sequence: TGTGCCAGTACTGGGTCGGGTACAGATACGCAGTATTTT.

This clonotype has a count of ten or more. The J gene is TRBJ2-4, the V gene TRBV5-1, with D uncertain. The V and J ends lost 2 bases and 0 bases respectively, with 6 bases between them. Germline V gives CDR1 SGHRS, CDR2 YFSETQ. CDR3 length: 14 amino acids. The CDR3 DNA reads as TGCGCCAGCAGCTTCACCGAAGCCAAAAACATTCAGTACTTC. Protein product: CASSFTEAKNIQYF.

This clonotype appeared a few times. The chain couples TRBV3-1 to TRBJ1-6; D perhaps matches TRBD1 (5 bases). V lost 0 bases and J 10 bases, leaving 10 bases between the germline ends. CDR1 LGHDT and CDR2 YNNKEL come from the germline V gene (reference sequence). CDR3 length: 14 amino acids. The DNA of the CDR3 is TGTGCCAGCAGCCAAGAGAGGGGATCCTCACCCCTCCACTTT. It yields the protein CASSQERGSSPLHF.

This clonotype was counted between two and nine times. The genes are TRBV9 and TRBJ2-2; the match to TRBD2 covers 7 bases. J lost 0 bases, V lost 4 bases, and 3 bases had no gene match. Germline assignment: CDR1 SGDLS and CDR2 YYNGEE. The CDR3 is 15 residues long. This chain's CDR3 is CASSIRGANTGELFF. CDR3 sequence (DNA): TGTGCCAGCAGCATACGGGGGGCGAACACCGGGGAGCTGTTTTTT.

This clonotype was counted only a few times. The genes are TRBV4-3 and TRBJ2-1, with TRBD2 matching over 10 bases. Per the germline V gene, CDR1 is LGHNA and CDR2 is YSLEER. V lost 0 bases, J lost 5 bases, and 1 base stayed unmatched. The CDR3 has 15 residues. This CDR3 is CASSQELAGNNEQFF. CDR3 sequence (DNA): TGCGCCAGCAGCCAAGAACTAGCGGGGAACAATGAGCAGTTCTTC.